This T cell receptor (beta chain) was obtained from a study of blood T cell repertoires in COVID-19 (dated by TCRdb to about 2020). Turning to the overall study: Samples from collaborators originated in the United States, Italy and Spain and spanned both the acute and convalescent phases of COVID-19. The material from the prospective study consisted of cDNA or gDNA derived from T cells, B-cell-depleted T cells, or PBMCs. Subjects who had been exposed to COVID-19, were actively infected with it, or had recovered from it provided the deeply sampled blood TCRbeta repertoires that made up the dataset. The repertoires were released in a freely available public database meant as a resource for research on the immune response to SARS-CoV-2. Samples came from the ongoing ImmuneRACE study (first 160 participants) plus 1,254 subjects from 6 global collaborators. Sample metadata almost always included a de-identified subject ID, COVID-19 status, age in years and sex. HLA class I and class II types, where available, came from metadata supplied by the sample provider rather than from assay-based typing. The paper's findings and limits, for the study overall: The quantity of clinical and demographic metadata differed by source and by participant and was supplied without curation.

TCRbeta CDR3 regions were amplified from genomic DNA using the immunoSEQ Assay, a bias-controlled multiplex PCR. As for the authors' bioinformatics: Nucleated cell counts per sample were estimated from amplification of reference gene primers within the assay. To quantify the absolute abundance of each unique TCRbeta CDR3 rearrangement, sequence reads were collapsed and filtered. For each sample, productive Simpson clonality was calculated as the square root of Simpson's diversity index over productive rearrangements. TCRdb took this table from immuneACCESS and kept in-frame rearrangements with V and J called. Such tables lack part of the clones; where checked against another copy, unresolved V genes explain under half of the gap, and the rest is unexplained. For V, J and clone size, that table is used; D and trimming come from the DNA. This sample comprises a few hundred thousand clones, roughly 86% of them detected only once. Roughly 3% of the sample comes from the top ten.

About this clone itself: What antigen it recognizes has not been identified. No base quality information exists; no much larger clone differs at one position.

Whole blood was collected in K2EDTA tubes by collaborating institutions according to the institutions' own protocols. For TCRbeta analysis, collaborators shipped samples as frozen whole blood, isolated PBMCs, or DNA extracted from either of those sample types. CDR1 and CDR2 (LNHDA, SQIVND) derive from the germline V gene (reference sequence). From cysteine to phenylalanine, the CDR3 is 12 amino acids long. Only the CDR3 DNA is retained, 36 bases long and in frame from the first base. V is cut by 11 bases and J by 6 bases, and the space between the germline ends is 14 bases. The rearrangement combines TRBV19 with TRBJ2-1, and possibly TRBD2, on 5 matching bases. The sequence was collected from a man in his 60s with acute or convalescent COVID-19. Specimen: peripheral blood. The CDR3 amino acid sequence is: CASRRGTNEQFF. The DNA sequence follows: TGTGCCTCCCGCCGGGGAACCAATGAGCAGTTCTTC.